This TCR beta chain was captured by sequencing in a study of T cells expressing NK-cell markers. Study-level background: Sorted CD3+CD56+NKG2C+, CD3+CD56+NKG2C- and CD3+CD56-NKG2C+ T-cell subsets were beta-chain profiled. Out of eight donors sequenced, seven tested HCMV-seropositive and the remaining one seronegative.

A remark on this clonotype: Its antigen is still unknown.

Libraries used 5'RACE template switching adding universal primer site and UMIs. TCRdb reanalyzed the 5' RACE reads, giving one entry per CDR3 protein sequence and no DNA. This table holds fewer than 200,000 distinct CDR3 sequences. Study outcomes and limitations: In roughly 6 donors, dominant CD3+CD56+NKG2C+ clones formed 1.0-7.0% of CD8+ cells.

The receptor comes from a woman between 18 and 69 years old in good health. Material: blood T cells: a sorted CD56 or NKG2C T cell subset, CD4+ or CD8+ T cells, or bulk PBMC T cells (not recorded which).

The CDR3 sequence is CSVEATGGQPQHF. The V call is TRBV29-1, the J call TRBJ1-5; TCRdb's assignment of TRBD1 cannot be checked, as there is no DNA. Germline V lookup: CDR1 SQVTM, CDR2 ANQGSEA. The CDR3 runs to 13 residues.